This T cell receptor (beta chain) was identified during a study of technical replicates of blood from a few donors. V was shortened by 4 bases and J by 3 bases, with 19 bases between the two germline ends. The CDR3 has 16 residues. CDR1 MGHDK and CDR2 SYGVNS come from the germline V gene. Data came from immunoSEQ multiplex PCR; TCRdb stores just in-frame clones and leaves some out. The sample lists fewer than 100,000 clones; roughly 94% were seen once. Material for sequencing was T cells isolated from PBMCs. The chain links TRBV25-1 to TRBJ2-7; D call uncertain. The clonotype originates from a human donor in good health. CDR3 nucleotide sequence: TGTGCCAGCAGTGCAAACTTGGGCCCTTTCTACTACGAGCAGTACTTC. Its translation: CASSANLGPFYYEQYF.